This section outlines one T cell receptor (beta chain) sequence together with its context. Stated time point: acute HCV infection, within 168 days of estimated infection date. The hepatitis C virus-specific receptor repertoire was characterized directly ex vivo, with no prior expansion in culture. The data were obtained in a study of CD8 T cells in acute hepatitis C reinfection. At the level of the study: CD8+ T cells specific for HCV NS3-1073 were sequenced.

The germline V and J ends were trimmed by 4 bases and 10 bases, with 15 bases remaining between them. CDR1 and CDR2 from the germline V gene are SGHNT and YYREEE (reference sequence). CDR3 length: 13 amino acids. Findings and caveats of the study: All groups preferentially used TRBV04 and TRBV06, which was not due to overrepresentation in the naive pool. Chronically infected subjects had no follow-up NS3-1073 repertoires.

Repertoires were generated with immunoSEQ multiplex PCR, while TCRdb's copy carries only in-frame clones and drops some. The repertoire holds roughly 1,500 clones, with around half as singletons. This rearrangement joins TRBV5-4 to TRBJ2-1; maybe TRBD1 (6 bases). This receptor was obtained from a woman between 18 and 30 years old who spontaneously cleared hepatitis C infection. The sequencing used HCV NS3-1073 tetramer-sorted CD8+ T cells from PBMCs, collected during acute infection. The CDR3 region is CASSQEQGAEQFF. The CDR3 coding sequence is TGTGCCAGCAGCCAGGAACAGGGTGCCGAGCAGTTCTTC.